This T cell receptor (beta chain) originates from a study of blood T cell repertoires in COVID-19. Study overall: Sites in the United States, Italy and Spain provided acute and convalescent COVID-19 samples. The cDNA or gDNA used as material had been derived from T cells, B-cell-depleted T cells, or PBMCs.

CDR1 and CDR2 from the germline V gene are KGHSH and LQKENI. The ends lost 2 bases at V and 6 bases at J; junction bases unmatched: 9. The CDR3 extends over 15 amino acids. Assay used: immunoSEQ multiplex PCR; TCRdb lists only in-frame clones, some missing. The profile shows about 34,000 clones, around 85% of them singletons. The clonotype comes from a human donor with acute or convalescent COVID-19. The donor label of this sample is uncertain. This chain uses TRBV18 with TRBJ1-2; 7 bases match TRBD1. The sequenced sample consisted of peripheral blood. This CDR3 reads CASSPSSGQINGYTF. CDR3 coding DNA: TGTGCCAGCTCACCAAGCTCGGGACAGATAAATGGCTACACCTTC.